This T cell receptor beta chain was observed in a study of blood T cell repertoires in COVID-19. This CDR3 is 19 amino acids long. The junction had 11 bases not matched to a gene; V was cut back by 2 bases and J by 0 bases. Germline CDR1 reads SGHDT; CDR2 reads YYEEEE. Original analysis: Amplified reference gene primers provided the basis for estimating nucleated cell counts. The protocol was immunoSEQ multiplex PCR, while the TCRdb copy is restricted to in-frame clones and leaves out a portion. V and J calls and clone size are copied from that table; D and trimming were computed from the DNA. The table has some 190,000 clones, about 78% seen once; the top ten hold around 7.9%.

The receptor was isolated from a woman between 50 and 59 years old with active or convalescent COVID-19. The gene calls are TRBV5-6 and TRBJ2-6, with 7 bases identical to TRBD2. The material sequenced was peripheral blood. CDR3 amino acids: CASSLILTGGSSGANVLTF. In DNA, the CDR3 is TGTGCCAGCAGCTTAATTCTGACGGGGGGATCCTCTGGGGCCAACGTCCTGACTTTC.